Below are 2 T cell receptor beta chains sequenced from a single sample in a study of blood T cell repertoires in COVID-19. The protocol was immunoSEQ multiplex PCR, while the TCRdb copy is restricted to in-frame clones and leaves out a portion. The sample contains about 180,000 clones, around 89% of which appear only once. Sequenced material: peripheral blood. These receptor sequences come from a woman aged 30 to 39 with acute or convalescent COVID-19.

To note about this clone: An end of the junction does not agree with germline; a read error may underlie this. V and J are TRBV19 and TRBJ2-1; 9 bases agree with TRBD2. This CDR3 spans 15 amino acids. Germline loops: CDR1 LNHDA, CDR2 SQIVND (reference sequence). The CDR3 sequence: CASSIAGVAYNEQFF. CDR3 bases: TGTGCCAGTAGCATAGCGGGAGTAGCCTACAATGAGCAGTTCTTC. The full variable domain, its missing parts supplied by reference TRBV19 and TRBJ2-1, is DGGITQSPKYLFRKEGQNVTLSCEQNLNHDAMYWYRQDPGQGLRLIYYSQIVNDFQKGDIAEGYSVSREKKESFPLTVTSAQKNPTAFYLCASSIAGVAYNEQFFGPGTRLTVL.

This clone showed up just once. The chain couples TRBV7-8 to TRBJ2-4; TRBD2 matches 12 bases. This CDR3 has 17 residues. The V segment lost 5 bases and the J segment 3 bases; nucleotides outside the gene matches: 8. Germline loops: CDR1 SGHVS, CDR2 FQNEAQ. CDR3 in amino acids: CASSQLAGGPIKNIQYF. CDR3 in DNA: TGTGCCAGCAGCCAACTAGCGGGAGGCCCTATCAAAAACATTCAGTACTTC.